Included here is one T cell receptor (beta chain) sequence, with context. Its antigen is unidentified. The data belong to a study of OX40 agonist ivuxolimab in advanced cancers. In the study overall: The study gave patients intravenous ivuxolimab at 0.01 to 10 mg/kg every 2 weeks. Broader study findings: Expanded clones tended on average to be more numerous among CD8+ T cells than CD4+. At 0.1 to 3.0 mg/kg, CD4+ and CD8+ blood T cells expanded clonally by week 6.

Blood samples were obtained at baseline, cycle 4 day 1, and cycle 7 day 1. Between the trimmed V and J ends, which lost 2 bases and 0 bases, there was a span of 8 bases. This CDR3 comprises 16 residues. Germline CDR1 reads MNHEY; CDR2 reads SMNVEV (reference sequence). Profiling relied on immunoSEQ multiplex PCR, and the TCRdb table lists in-frame clones only, not all of them. The sample carries 100,000 or so clones, 90% recorded once. This TCR derives from an adult with an advanced solid tumor such as melanoma, head and neck, liver or kidney cancer. This chain joins TRBV27 and TRBJ2-6; D is unclear. The sequencing here drew on CD4+ or CD8+ T cells sorted from blood, taken in a trial of the OX40 agonist ivuxolimab. This chain's CDR3 is CASSLTAYSGANVLTF. The CDR3 bases are TGTGCCAGCAGTTTAACCGCATACTCTGGGGCCAACGTCCTGACTTTC.